These T cell receptor beta chains were read from a single sample in a study of blood T cell repertoires in COVID-19. Some clones are missing from TCRdb's copy, which holds only in-frame ones; the method was immunoSEQ multiplex PCR. Among tens of thousands of clones listed, about 85% were seen once. Sequenced material: peripheral blood. The receptors were gathered from a man between 50 and 59 years old with active COVID-19. CDR3s include the opening cysteine and the closing phenylalanine or tryptophan. Each record gives: J gene, clone size, D gene, CDR3 length, V gene, CDR3 DNA, CDR3 protein. The D gene is left open where the match is weak. Part of the rows lack a size; the others show once, few, many or a class for expanded clones.

>TRBJ2-1|-|-|14|TRBV3-1/TRBV3-2
TGTGCCAGCAGCATCAGGGGTGGACGCGGAGGGCAGTTCTTC
CASSIRGGRGGQFF
>TRBJ2-5|-|TRBD2|14|TRBV4-1
TGCGCCAGCAGCCAGGGAGGGGTTGGAGAGACCCAGTACTTC
CASSQGGVGETQYF
>TRBJ2-5|-|-|13|TRBV12-3/TRBV12-4
TGTGCCAGCAGCCCGACTACCGAAGAGACCCAGTACTTC
CASSPTTEETQYF
>TRBJ2-5|-|TRBD1|15|TRBV7-9
TGTGCCAGCAGCTTAGGGGACAGGGGTTATGAGACCCAGTACTTC
CASSLGDRGYETQYF
>TRBJ2-5|-|-|15|TRBV9
TGTGCCAGCAGCGGTGAAACAGGGTACCAAGAGACCCAGTACTTC
CASSGETGYQETQYF
>TRBJ2-7|few|-|14|TRBV28
TGTGCCAGCAGTCCGCTGGGGGCCGGCTGGGAGCAGTACTTC
CASSPLGAGWEQYF
>TRBJ2-3|-|TRBD1|14|TRBV10-1
TGCGCCACCAAGCGGGACAGGGGAGCAGATACGCAGTATTTT
CATKRDRGADTQYF
>TRBJ2-7|-|TRBD1|15|TRBV28
TGTGCCAGCAGCTCTCAGAATAGACAGGGTTCCGAGCAGTACTTC
CASSSQNRQGSEQYF
>TRBJ2-3|-|TRBD2|16|TRBV29-1
TGCAGCGCAACCACTAGCGGGGGGGCATCACCAGATACGCAGTATTTT
CSATTSGGASPDTQYF
>TRBJ2-5|-|TRBD2|18|TRBV4-1
TGCGCCAGCAGCCAACACTCCCAGCGGGGGCTGTACCAAGAGACCCAGTACTTC
CASSQHSQRGLYQETQYF
>TRBJ1-5|-|-|13|TRBV12-3/TRBV12-4
TGTGCCAGCAGGATGGACGGGGGTCAGCCCCAGCATTTT
CASRMDGGQPQHF
>TRBJ2-3|-|TRBD2|16|TRBV5-4
TGTGCCAGCAGCTTGACGCGGGGGGGAGGCACAGATACGCAGTATTTT
CASSLTRGGGTDTQYF
>TRBJ2-2|-|TRBD1|15|TRBV2
TGTGCCAGCAGCGGACAGACAGGGTCCGCCGGGGAGCTGTTTTTT
CASSGQTGSAGELFF
>TRBJ2-3|-|TRBD1|16|TRBV19
TGTGCCAGTAGTTTTCCGGGACAGGGTAAAGAAGATACGCAGTATTTT
CASSFPGQGKEDTQYF
>TRBJ2-2|-|-|14|TRBV19
TGTGCCAGTAGTGGCACAACATTCACCGGGGAGCTGTTTTTT
CASSGTTFTGELFF
>TRBJ2-5|-|TRBD1|15|TRBV7-8
TGTGCCAGCAGCTTAAGGGACAGAGTCCAAGAGACCCAGTACTTC
CASSLRDRVQETQYF
>TRBJ1-2|-|-|14|TRBV6-5
TGTGCCAGCACCTACGGTCCAGGGAACTATGGCTACACCTTC
CASTYGPGNYGYTF
>TRBJ2-1|few|TRBD2|15|TRBV6-5
TGTGCCAGCAGCTGGACTAGCGGGGGCCACAATGAGCAGTTCTTC
CASSWTSGGHNEQFF
>TRBJ2-2|-|-|17|TRBV4-1
TGCGCCAGCAGCCTTTATCTGGGCAGGGCTAACACCGGGGAGCTGTTTTTT
CASSLYLGRANTGELFF
>TRBJ1-3|-|-|15|TRBV5-1
TGCGCCAGCAGCTTGGTCGGGGATGCTGGAAACACCATATATTTT
CASSLVGDAGNTIYF
>TRBJ2-3|few|-|15|TRBV6-4
TGTGCCAGCAGTCAAACAGTGGCTAGCACAGATACGCAGTATTTT
CASSQTVASTDTQYF
>TRBJ2-7|-|TRBD1|14|TRBV7-8
TGTGCCAGCAGCCTAGACAGGGCGGCCTACGAGCAGTACTTC
CASSLDRAAYEQYF
>TRBJ2-1|few|-|12|TRBV9
TGTGCCAGCAGCGCGTCCCACAATGAGCAGTTCTTC
CASSASHNEQFF
>TRBJ2-3|once|TRBD2|16|TRBV5-6
TGTGCCAGCAGCTTGATAGCGGGGGGGCAGACAGATACGCAGTATTTT
CASSLIAGGQTDTQYF
>TRBJ1-2|-|-|14|TRBV28
TGTGCCAGCAGTTTAGGTATACATAACTATGGCTACACCTTC
CASSLGIHNYGYTF
>TRBJ2-7|-|-|11|TRBV6-4
TGTGCCAGCAGTCCCCCCAGGGAGCAGTACTTC
CASSPPREQYF
>TRBJ2-1|-|TRBD2|16|TRBV6-1
TGTGCCAGCAGTGATGCGGGGGGGCTACCCTACAATGAGCAGTTCTTC
CASSDAGGLPYNEQFF
>TRBJ2-1|-|-|15|TRBV10-3
TGTGCCATCAGTGATGGCGTCGGGGGTGGGAATGAGCAGTTCTTC
CAISDGVGGGNEQFF
>TRBJ2-7|-|-|12|TRBV6-2/TRBV6-3
TGTGCCAGCAGTCCAGTCAGGGCCGAGCAGTACTTC
CASSPVRAEQYF
>TRBJ2-3|-|TRBD2|15|TRBV6-1
TGTGCCAGCAGTGAACTAGCGGGGGGGTCAGATACGCAGTATTTT
CASSELAGGSDTQYF
>TRBJ2-5|-|TRBD2|12|TRBV9
TGTGCCAGCATCGGGGGGCAAGAGACCCAGTACTTC
CASIGGQETQYF
>TRBJ1-5|once|-|14|TRBV28
TGTGCCAGCAGTTTAAGGGGTTTCAATCAGCCCCAGCATTTT
CASSLRGFNQPQHF
>TRBJ2-2|medium-sized|TRBD2|21|TRBV27
TGTGCCAGCAGTCGGCTGGGCCGGACTAGCGGGGGGGGGATTAACACCGGGGAGCTGTTTTTT
CASSRLGRTSGGGINTGELFF
>TRBJ1-6|-|-|15|TRBV5-1
TGCGCCAGCAGCGCGGACAGCCACGGACGTTCACCCCTCCACTTT
CASSADSHGRSPLHF
>TRBJ2-3|-|-|14|TRBV29-1
TGCAGCGTTAAACAGGGATCCGGCACAGATACGCAGTATTTT
CSVKQGSGTDTQYF
>TRBJ2-2|-|-|16|TRBV5-1
TGCGCCAGCAACGACTTAACAGGGTCGGACACCGGGGAGCTGTTTTTT
CASNDLTGSDTGELFF
>TRBJ2-3|-|TRBD1|16|TRBV9
TGTGCCAGCAGCGCCCGGACAGGAGGTCACAGATATACGCAGTATTTT
CASSARTGGHRYTQYF
>TRBJ2-5|-|TRBD2|16|TRBV4-3
TGCGCCAGCAGCCAAACTAGCGGGGGGGCTTCGGAGACCCAGTACTTC
CASSQTSGGASETQYF
>TRBJ1-2|-|TRBD1|15|TRBV4-2
TGTGCCAGCAGCCAAGGTGGACAGGGGCCGTATGGCTACACCTTC
CASSQGGQGPYGYTF
>TRBJ1-1|few|-|15|TRBV7-9
TGTGCCAGCAGCTTAGCGTCAGGGGCGAACACTGAAGCTTTCTTT
CASSLASGANTEAFF
>TRBJ2-7|-|-|13|TRBV6-5
TGTGCCAGTTTCCGGGCAGGGGGGTACGAGCAGTACTTC
CASFRAGGYEQYF
>TRBJ1-2|once|TRBD1|15|TRBV6-5
TGTGCCAGCAGTTTTACAGGGGGCAGTAACTATGGCTACACCTTC
CASSFTGGSNYGYTF
>TRBJ1-5|-|-|16|TRBV19
TGTGCCAGCCAAACCGCGGGGGGCAGTGGCAATCAGCCCCAGCATTTT
CASQTAGGSGNQPQHF
>TRBJ1-6|-|TRBD1|15|TRBV6-5
TGTGCCAGCAGCGACACCGGACAGGGCCGTTCACCCCTCCACTTT
CASSDTGQGRSPLHF
>TRBJ2-6|-|-|13|TRBV28
TGTGCCAGCAGTTTTGAGCGGCCGTATGTCCTGACTTTC
CASSFERPYVLTF
>TRBJ1-5|-|-|13|TRBV14
TGTGCCAGCAGCCAAGGATTGGGCCAGCCCCAGCATTTT
CASSQGLGQPQHF